This T cell receptor beta chain was profiled in a study of cytomegalovirus exposure and HLA in healthy donors. PCR primers comprised 60 Vbeta and 13 Jbeta primers. The data were produced by immunoSEQ multiplex PCR, yet TCRdb's version contains in-frame clones alone and is incomplete. The sample contains about 130,000 clones, 85% to 90% of which appear only once. Study observations and caveats: Later analysis showed TCR association rates varying by HLA locus, highest for DRB1 and lowest for HLA-C. Among TCR beta chains, those listed as cytomegalovirus-associated numbered about 160.

In germline, CDR1 is SGHTA, CDR2 FQGTGA. The V gene lost 2 bases and the J gene lost 8 bases, with 19 bases spanning the gap. The length of the CDR3 is 16 residues. Regarding this clone: Its antigen is unidentified.

This TCR derives from a woman in her twenties or thirties in good health and CMV-seronegative. Material for sequencing was PBMCs. The V call is TRBV7-3, the J call TRBJ2-1; possibly TRBD2 for D (6 bases). DNA for the CDR3: TGTGCCAGCAGCTTAGGTGCGGGGCGGGGTACAGATGAGCAGTTCTTC. It codes for CASSLGAGRGTDEQFF.